This T cell receptor beta chain was identified during a study of blood T cell repertoires in COVID-19. Overall study context: Samples representing acute and convalescent COVID-19 were sourced from the United States, Italy and Spain. The analysed material was cDNA or gDNA that came from T cells, B-cell-depleted T cells, or PBMCs.

The length of the CDR3 is 15 residues. V was clipped by 1 base and J by 4 bases; unmatched bases: 4. CDR1 is SGHNT and CDR2 is YYREEE in the germline V gene (reference sequence). Authors' analysis steps: The assay estimated nucleated cells by amplifying reference gene primers. The table came from immunoSEQ multiplex PCR; TCRdb's copy has only in-frame clones and leaves some out. V, J and clone size were drawn from that table, and D and trimming were deduced from the DNA. The sample includes 80,000 or so clones, 75% to 90% of them seen just once. The chain recombines TRBV5-4 with TRBJ2-3; 9 nucleotides line up with TRBD2. The origin of this receptor is a human donor in a cohort sampled during active COVID-19. Input material: peripheral blood. The CDR3 nucleotides read TGTGCCAGCAGCTTGCCTAGCGGGGTGTCAGATACGCAGTATTTT. Amino acid sequence: CASSLPSGVSDTQYF.